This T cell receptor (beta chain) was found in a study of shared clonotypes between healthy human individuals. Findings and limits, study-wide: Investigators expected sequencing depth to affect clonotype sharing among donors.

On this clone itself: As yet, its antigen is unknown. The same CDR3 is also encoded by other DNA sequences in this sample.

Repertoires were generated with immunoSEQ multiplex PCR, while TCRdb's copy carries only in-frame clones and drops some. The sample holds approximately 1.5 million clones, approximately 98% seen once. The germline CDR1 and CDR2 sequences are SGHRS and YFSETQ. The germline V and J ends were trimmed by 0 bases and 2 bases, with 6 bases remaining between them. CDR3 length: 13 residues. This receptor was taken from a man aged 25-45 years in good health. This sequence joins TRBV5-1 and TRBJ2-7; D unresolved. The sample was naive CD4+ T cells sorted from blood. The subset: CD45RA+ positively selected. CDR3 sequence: CASSLEPPYEQYF. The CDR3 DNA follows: TGCGCCAGCAGCTTGGAACCCCCCTACGAGCAGTACTTC.